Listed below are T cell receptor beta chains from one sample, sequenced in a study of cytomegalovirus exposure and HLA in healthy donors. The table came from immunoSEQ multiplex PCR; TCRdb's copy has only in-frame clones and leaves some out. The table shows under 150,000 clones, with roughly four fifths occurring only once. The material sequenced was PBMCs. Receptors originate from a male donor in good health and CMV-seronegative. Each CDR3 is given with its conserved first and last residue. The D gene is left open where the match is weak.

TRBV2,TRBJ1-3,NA,CASSDLGGSGDTIYF,TGTGCCAGCAGTGACCTTGGTGGGAGTGGAGACACCATATATTTT
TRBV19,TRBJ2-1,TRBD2,CASSMALAGAEQFF,TGTGCCAGTAGTATGGCACTAGCGGGGGCCGAGCAGTTCTTC
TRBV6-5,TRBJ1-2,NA,CASSYSRLGGYTF,TGTGCCAGCAGTTATTCGAGGCTTGGGGGCTACACCTTC
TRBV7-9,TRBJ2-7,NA,CASSFPRGHEQYF,TGTGCCAGCAGCTTCCCCAGGGGTCACGAGCAGTACTTC
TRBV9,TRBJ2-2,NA,CATGRGTGELFF,TGTGCCACCGGACGGGGAACCGGGGAGCTGTTTTTT
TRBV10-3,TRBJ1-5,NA,CAIMQGTNQPQHF,TGTGCCATCATGCAGGGTACAAATCAGCCCCAGCATTTT
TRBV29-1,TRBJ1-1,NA,CSAGPGGEAFF,TGCAGCGCCGGACCCGGGGGGGAAGCTTTCTTT
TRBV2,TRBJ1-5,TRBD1,CASTRDRGDQPQHF,TGTGCCAGCACTCGAGACAGGGGGGATCAGCCCCAGCATTTT
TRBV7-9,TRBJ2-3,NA,CASSLASLITDTQYF,TGTGCCAGCAGCTTAGCGTCTCTAATCACAGATACGCAGTATTTT
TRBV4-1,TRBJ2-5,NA,CASSRVIQETQYF,TGCGCCAGCAGCCGAGTAATCCAAGAGACCCAGTACTTC